The rows below give T cell receptor beta chains drawn from one sample of a study of T cell changes during pregnancy in multiple sclerosis. Sequencing used immunoSEQ multiplex PCR; TCRdb keeps in-frame clones, though not all of them. The table records around 80,000 clones, over 85% of them present only once. The sequencing here drew on peripheral blood, taken in the second trimester of pregnancy. These receptors originate from a female donor in good health, enrolled as a control in a pregnancy study. Both conserved end residues are part of each CDR3. Not every row has a clone size; where given, it reads once, few, many or a size class.

CASSSGLAGGPGELFF,TRBJ2-2,few,TRBV5-1
CASSEYARGGADEKLFF,TRBJ1-4,.,TRBV6-1
CASSSNRDRSTDTQYF,TRBJ2-3,.,TRBV27
CSAVRVGEQFF,TRBJ2-1,.,TRBV20-1
CASSVFTGNQPQHF,TRBJ1-5,.,TRBV2
CSVSGQSTGELFF,TRBJ2-2,.,TRBV29-1
CASSLDTGRSYNEQFF,TRBJ2-1,once,TRBV5-6
CASSLVLTVTGGETQYF,TRBJ2-5,once,TRBV5-5
CASSPGTGANVLTF,TRBJ2-6,.,TRBV13
CSVLAQVGNEQFF,TRBJ2-1,.,TRBV29-1
CASRGGVNTEAFF,TRBJ1-1,.,TRBV4-1
CASSPADNQPQHF,TRBJ1-5,.,TRBV18
CASSQAGTSGTDTQYF,TRBJ2-3,.,TRBV4-2
CASRAGTGVAGGSTGELFF,TRBJ2-2,.,TRBV28
CASSPQANTEAFF,TRBJ1-1,.,TRBV5-1
CASSIKPGVDRNTIYF,TRBJ1-3,.,TRBV19
CASTPSGGYNEQFF,TRBJ2-1,.,TRBV5-1
CASSLGMRAGATDTQYF,TRBJ2-3,.,TRBV5-6
CASSSPRESYEQYF,TRBJ2-7,.,TRBV28
CASSPQGDDEQFF,TRBJ2-1,.,TRBV18
CASSLVPGNYEQYF,TRBJ2-7,.,TRBV5-1
CASSLGAGPSYEQYF,TRBJ2-7,once,TRBV7-2
CASSISGSGQETQYF,TRBJ2-5,.,TRBV9
CASSPGLVPNTGELFF,TRBJ2-2,.,TRBV27
CASSLMFGLYNEQFF,TRBJ2-1,.,TRBV5-1
CASSSRGAGDTQYF,TRBJ2-3,.,TRBV19
CASSGLAGVGVGETQYF,TRBJ2-5,.,TRBV2
CASSPPGGGELFF,TRBJ2-2,.,TRBV18
CASSGLRDRSELFF,TRBJ1-4,.,TRBV6-1
CASSPGGTNYGYTF,TRBJ1-2,.,TRBV19
CASRPGQGLNTEAFF,TRBJ1-1,.,TRBV5-1
CASSRRGSGNTIYF,TRBJ1-3,.,TRBV7-9
CASSKTGLSSYEQYF,TRBJ2-7,.,TRBV19
CASSSGDGANQPQHF,TRBJ1-5,.,TRBV5-6
CASSSLAGSSYNEQFF,TRBJ2-1,.,TRBV5-4
CASSSTDSTEAFF,TRBJ1-1,.,TRBV11-3
CASSLEMGAGYEQYF,TRBJ2-7,.,TRBV7-2
CASNHRGGRRRTETQYF,TRBJ2-5,.,TRBV28
CASSLGLATYNEQFF,TRBJ2-1,.,TRBV5-1